This T cell receptor beta chain came from a study of PD-L1 blockade in urothelial cancer. Background on the study: Prior chemotherapy in patients spanned 0 to 3 regimens. Analyzed time points were 3 weeks (second dose) and 6 weeks after therapy began.

The germline CDR1 and CDR2 sequences are SGHRS and YFSETQ. The CDR3 contains 14 residues. V was trimmed by 0 bases and J by 0 bases, leaving 6 bases between them. Diagnoses among patients were locally advanced or metastatic urothelial carcinoma. Every PCR was spiked with synthetic TCR analog templates. Generated by immunoSEQ multiplex PCR, the TCRdb table keeps only in-frame clones and is missing some. The table lists under 100,000 clones, around 76% of them singletons. The chain carries TRBV5-1 and TRBJ2-5; the D is unclear. The sample here was PBMCs, taken around atezolizumab (anti-PD-L1) treatment. The receptor's source is a man aged 65 to 79 with urothelial cancer. The CDR3 sequence: CASSLDVNQETQYF. The CDR3, as DNA: TGCGCCAGCAGCTTGGATGTTAACCAAGAGACCCAGTACTTC.